Shown below are 28 T cell receptor beta chains from a single sample sequenced in a study of CD8 T cells in Susac syndrome. Reverse transcription of about 0.5 to 1 ug RNA used random hexamers. MiXCR was run by TCRdb on the immunoSEQ multiplex PCR reads, yielding one entry per CDR3 protein. The sample has 140,000 or so distinct CDR3 sequences, 85% to 95% seen once. Sequencing used CD4+ T cells from PBMCs. These receptors all come from a human donor with multiple sclerosis.

This clonotype appeared once. The CDR3 nucleotides are TGTGCCACCAGCAGGTATTCGCAGACCGGGGAGCTGTTTTTT. This sequence encodes CATSRYSQTGELFF. The chain uses TRBV15 and TRBJ2-2; D is uncertain. Trimming shortened V by 3 bases and J by 5 bases, and 10 bases separated the two germline ends. Germline V lookup: CDR1 LNHNV, CDR2 YYDKDF (reference sequence). The length of the CDR3 is 14 residues. Together with reference TRBV15 and TRBJ2-2, the CDR3 gives the full variable domain: DAMVIQNPRYQVTQFGKPVTLSCSQTLNHNVMYWYQQKSSQAPKLLFHYYDKDFNNEADTPDNFQSRRPNTSFCFLDIRSPGLGDTAMYLCATSRYSQTGELFFGEGSRLTVL.

The CDR3, as DNA: TGTGCCAGCAGCGTAGGGCAGGGGGCCTACGAGCAGTACTTC. Translation gives CASSVGQGAYEQYF. The rearrangement uses TRBV9 and TRBJ2-7; 7 bases are shared with TRBD1. V lost 0 bases and J lost 2; bases outside the gene matches: 2. CDR1 is SGDLS and CDR2 is YYNGEE in the germline V gene. The CDR3 is 14 residues long.

CDR3 DNA: TGCAGCGTTGAAGTTCTGGTACAAGAGACCCAGTACTTC. This sequence encodes CSVEVLVQETQYF. V is TRBV29-1 and J is TRBJ2-5; no clear D gene. Germline CDR1 SQVTM, CDR2 ANQGSEA. V lost 1 base, J lost 2 bases, and 8 bases lay in between. The CDR3 extends over 13 amino acids.

The CDR3 nucleotides read TGCAGCGTTGGGCAGGGCGGGAGCAGAGGAAACTATGGCTACACCTTC. Its translation: CSVGQGGSRGNYGYTF. This rearrangement joins TRBV29-1 to TRBJ1-2; possible D gene TRBD1, 5 bases. Trimming removed 4 bases at V and 2 bases at J, with 20 bases between. The CDR3 consists of 16 residues. Germline V gene data show CDR1 as SQVTM and CDR2 as ANQGSEA.

The J gene is TRBJ1-2, the V gene TRBV20-1; D is uncertain. Trimming cost V 1 base and J 6 bases, with 12 bases left between them. The CDR3 runs to 13 residues. The V gene's germline CDR1 is DFQATT and CDR2 SNEGSKA (reference sequence). CDR3 bases: TGCAGTGCTAGAGTGGCGGGTTCCGATGGCTACACCTTC. As protein: CSARVAGSDGYTF.

This chain links TRBV9 with TRBJ2-1; 8 bases align to TRBD2. The V gene end was trimmed by 3 bases and the J gene end by 0 bases; junction bases not matched to a gene: 5. The CDR3 totals 16 residues. The germline V gene has CDR1 SGDLS and CDR2 YYNGEE. As DNA, the CDR3 is TGTGCCAGCAGCGCAGATCGGGGGGGCTCCTACAATGAGCAGTTCTTC. Amino acids: CASSADRGGSYNEQFF.

The chain recombines TRBV29-1 with TRBJ1-1, with unresolved D. The CDR3 has 13 residues. Trimming removed 7 bases from V and 1 base from J, with 13 bases in between. Germline-derived CDR1 and CDR2 are SQVTM and ANQGSEA. The CDR3 bases are TGCAGCGCCGGTAAGGGATCGAACACTGAAGCTTTCTTT. Protein product: CSAGKGSNTEAFF.

V and J are TRBV20-1 and TRBJ2-1; 7 bases match TRBD2. CDR1 DFQATT and CDR2 SNEGSKA come from the germline V gene (reference sequence). V shed 0 bases, J shed 2 bases, and the junction held 7 bases outside the gene matches. This CDR3 has 16 residues. Here the CDR3 DNA reads TGCAGTGCTAGAGAAGGCCCAGCGGGGACCTACAATGAGCAGTTCTTC. It codes for CSAREGPAGTYNEQFF.

CDR3 in amino acids: CASSVIRGNEQFF. The CDR3 nucleotides read TGTGCCAGCAGCGTAATTAGAGGAAATGAGCAGTTCTTC. This chain uses TRBV9 with TRBJ2-1; D is ambiguous. Germline V CDR1 and CDR2: SGDLS, YYNGEE. Between the trimmed V and J ends, which lost 1 base and 7 bases, there was a span of 9 bases. This CDR3 is 13 amino acids long.

The gene calls are TRBV12-3 or TRBV12-4 and TRBJ2-7; 9 nucleotides agree with TRBD1. With V trimmed by 5 bases and J by 3 bases, 8 bases remained unmatched. The CDR3 loop spans 15 amino acids. The CDR3 DNA sequence: TGTGCCAGCAGTGGGGCCGGGACAGGGAACTACGAGCAGTACTTC. This translates into CASSGAGTGNYEQYF.

The chain links TRBV7-9 to TRBJ2-5; 7 bases fit TRBD2. Germline V lookup: CDR1 SEHNR, CDR2 FQNEAQ (reference sequence). J gave up 3 bases and V 4 bases, and 8 bases lay outside the gene matches. The CDR3 is 15 residues long. CDR3 residues: CASSSVAGLEETQYF. Written as DNA, the CDR3 is TGTGCCAGCAGCTCGGTAGCGGGTCTAGAAGAGACCCAGTACTTC.

The chain uses TRBV20-1 and TRBJ2-5; D ambiguous. The V gene lost 5 bases and the J gene lost 0 bases, with 10 bases spanning the gap. The germline gives CDR1 DFQATT, CDR2 SNEGSKA (reference sequence). The CDR3 totals 13 residues. CDR3 coding DNA: TGCAGTGCTTATCGACGGGACCAAGAGACCCAGTACTTC. Protein: CSAYRRDQETQYF.

The J gene is TRBJ2-1, the V gene TRBV9; the match to TRBD1 covers 10 bases. This CDR3 comprises 18 residues. V lost 2 bases to trimming and J lost 0 bases; unmatched junction nucleotides: 8. The germline CDR1 and CDR2 sequences are SGDLS and YYNGEE. Here the CDR3 DNA reads TGTGCCAGCAGCGTCGGGACAGGGGTCTCTACCTCCTACAATGAGCAGTTCTTC. Translated: CASSVGTGVSTSYNEQFF.

The gene calls are TRBV29-1 and TRBJ2-3, with D possibly called TRBD1 or TRBD2 (6 bases each). Per germline, CDR1 SQVTM and CDR2 ANQGSEA. Deletions cut 7 bases from V and 6 bases from J, with 17 bases between. The CDR3 runs to 13 residues. In DNA form, the CDR3 reads TGCAGCGCCGAAAGGGGGGTTGCGGATACGCAGTATTTT. This translates into CSAERGVADTQYF.

This chain uses TRBV5-1 with TRBJ2-5; D remains ambiguous. Germline loops: CDR1 SGHRS, CDR2 YFSETQ. The V and J ends lost 3 bases and 4 bases respectively, with 19 bases between them. The CDR3 is 16 residues long. CDR3 nucleotide sequence: TGCGCCAGCAGCTCAGCCCGGATGGGGATTCGAGAGACCCAGTACTTC. As protein: CASSSARMGIRETQYF.

For the CDR3, the DNA is TGTGCCAGCAGCCGCGGGAACGGACAGAGCAATCAGCCCCAGCATTTT. Protein sequence: CASSRGNGQSNQPQHF. This chain joins TRBV12-3 or TRBV12-4 and TRBJ1-5, with D maybe TRBD1 (6 bases). Trimming removed 6 bases from V and 1 base from J, with 16 bases in between. CDR3 length: 16 residues.

Notes on this clonotype: One junction end disagrees with the germline gene, perhaps due to a read error. This CDR3 is CASRFRDREADGYTF. The DNA for the CDR3 is TGTGCCAGCCGCTTTAGGGACAGGGAGGCGGATGGCTACACCTTC. This rearrangement joins TRBV7-2 to TRBJ1-2, with 9 bases identical to TRBD1. The CDR3 extends over 15 amino acids. Per germline, CDR1 SGHTA and CDR2 FQGNSA.

The J gene is TRBJ1-6, the V gene TRBV30; maybe TRBD1 (5 bases). This CDR3 is built from 13 residues. Per germline, CDR1 GTSNPN and CDR2 SVGIG (reference sequence). V was shortened by 5 bases and J by 10 bases, with 15 bases between the two germline ends. The CDR3 loop is CAWAEGRVSPLHF. Here the CDR3 DNA reads TGTGCCTGGGCAGAGGGGAGGGTATCACCCCTCCACTTT.

This chain connects TRBV9 to TRBJ2-1; weak D call: TRBD2 (7 bases). Trimming pared 0 bases from V and 2 bases from J, leaving 12 bases between. The length of the CDR3 is 16 residues. Germline V CDR1 and CDR2: SGDLS, YYNGEE. The CDR3 spells CASSVGGGGPYNEQFF. CDR3 in DNA: TGTGCCAGCAGCGTAGGCGGCGGGGGCCCCTACAATGAGCAGTTCTTC.

The chain carries TRBV9 and TRBJ2-5; TRBD1 is a possible D gene (6 bases). Germline CDR1 SGDLS, CDR2 YYNGEE. This CDR3 has 15 amino acids. The germline V and J ends were trimmed by 3 bases and 3 bases, with 15 bases remaining between them. CDR3 residues: CASSARVGQKETQYF. The CDR3 DNA is TGTGCCAGCAGCGCCCGAGTAGGACAGAAAGAGACCCAGTACTTC.

This clonotype was detected once. The V call is TRBV4-1, the J call TRBJ2-1, with D possibly being TRBD2 (6 bases). CDR1 is MGHRA and CDR2 is YSYEKL in the germline V gene. The CDR3 is made up of 16 amino acids. Trimming removed 1 base from V and 0 bases from J, with 10 bases in between. The CDR3 reads CASSQVGGSSYNEQFF. In nucleotides, the CDR3 is TGCGCCAGCAGCCAAGTCGGAGGGAGCTCCTACAATGAGCAGTTCTTC.

V is TRBV20-1 and J is TRBJ2-7; 12 nucleotides align to TRBD2. Germline lookup yields CDR1 DFQATT and CDR2 SNEGSKA (reference sequence). J was trimmed by 1 base and V by 7 bases; bases with no gene match: 5. CDR3 length: 14 amino acids. The CDR3 reads CSGLAGGESYEQYF. The CDR3, as DNA: TGCAGTGGGCTAGCGGGAGGGGAATCCTACGAGCAGTACTTC.

This chain uses TRBV20-1 with TRBJ2-2; maybe TRBD2 (6 bases). Germline CDR1 DFQATT, CDR2 SNEGSKA (reference sequence). The CDR3 sequence is 16 residues long. V lost 0 bases, J lost 3 bases, and 14 bases lay in between. CDR3 nucleotides: TGCAGTGCTAGAGACAGAAGGAGGGCCCACACCGGGGAGCTGTTTTTT. This sequence encodes CSARDRRRAHTGELFF.

The V and J genes are TRBV12-3 or TRBV12-4 and TRBJ2-3, with D maybe TRBD1 (7 bases). The CDR3 is made up of 18 amino acids. V gave up 4 bases and J gave up 2 bases, with 22 bases separating them. The CDR3 is CASSSGGTPTLATDTQYF. CDR3 DNA sequence: TGTGCCAGCAGTTCAGGGGGGACTCCGACCTTGGCCACAGATACGCAGTATTTT.

For the CDR3, the DNA is TGTGCCTGGAGTATTGGACAGGGGAGGAGCGACGGCTACACCTTC. This translates into CAWSIGQGRSDGYTF. The rearrangement uses TRBV30 and TRBJ1-2; TRBD1 aligns across 9 bases. In germline, CDR1 is GTSNPN, CDR2 SVGIG (reference sequence). J was trimmed by 8 bases and V by 2 bases; bases with no gene match: 12. The CDR3 extends over 15 amino acids.

This clonotype was recorded only once. CDR3 amino acids: CAASGQETQYF. CDR3 nucleotides: TGTGCCGCTAGCGGGCAAGAGACCCAGTACTTC. The chain employs TRBV3-1 and TRBJ2-5, with 8 bases identical to TRBD2. Trimming took 11 bases from V and 2 from J; bases not matched to a gene: 1. The CDR3 contains 11 residues. Germline V gives CDR1 LGHDT, CDR2 YNNKEL (reference sequence).

V gene TRBV28 combines with J gene TRBJ2-1; D tentatively fits TRBD1 or TRBD2 (5 bases each). Trimming removed 6 bases from V and 9 bases from J, with 18 bases in between. Looked up from germline, CDR1 is MDHEN and CDR2 is SYDVKM. This CDR3 is 14 amino acids long. The CDR3 region is CASRAGTVRGEQFF. The CDR3, as DNA: TGTGCCAGCAGGGCCGGGACGGTAAGGGGTGAGCAGTTCTTC.

This clonotype was seen just once. The J gene is TRBJ1-1, the V gene TRBV18, with unresolved D. Trimming took off 8 bases at V and 6 bases at J, with 16 bases between the two ends. The germline V gene has CDR1 KGHSH and CDR2 LQKENI. The CDR3 length is 13 residues. The CDR3 loop reads CASALSQHSEAFF. CDR3 in DNA: TGTGCCAGCGCACTTTCTCAGCACTCTGAAGCTTTCTTT. Using reference TRBV18 and TRBJ1-1 for the parts outside the CDR3, the full variable domain is NAGVMQNPRHLVRRRGQEARLRCSPMKGHSHVYWYRQLPEEGLKFMVYLQKENIIDESGMPKERFSAEFPKEGPSILRIQQVVRGDSAAYFCASALSQHSEAFFGQGTRLTVV.